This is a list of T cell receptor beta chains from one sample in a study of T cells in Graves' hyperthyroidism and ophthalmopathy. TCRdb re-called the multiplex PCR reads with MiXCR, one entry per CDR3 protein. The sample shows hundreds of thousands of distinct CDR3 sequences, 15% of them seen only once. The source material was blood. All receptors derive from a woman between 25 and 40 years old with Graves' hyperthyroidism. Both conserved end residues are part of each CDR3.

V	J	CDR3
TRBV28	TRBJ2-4	CASSSAGSAKNIQYF
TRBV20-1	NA	CSAPLAGGYEQFF
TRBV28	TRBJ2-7	CASSSRESYEQYF
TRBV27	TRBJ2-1	CASSSGGRVNEQFF
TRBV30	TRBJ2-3	CAWSVGLAGGADTQYF
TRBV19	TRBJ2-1	CASSMNGLAGDYNEQFF
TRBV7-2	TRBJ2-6	CASILRPGANVLTF
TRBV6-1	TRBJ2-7	CASSYGEGFNEQYF
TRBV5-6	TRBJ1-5	CASSLMELSNQPQHF
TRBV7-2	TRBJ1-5	CASSLPPFQPQHF
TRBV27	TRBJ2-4	CASSQDLTGAKNIQYF
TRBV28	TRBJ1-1	CASSPGVGDTEAFF
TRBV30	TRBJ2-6	CAWSIGTGGNAGANVLTF
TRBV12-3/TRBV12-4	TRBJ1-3	CASSSDRGNTIYF
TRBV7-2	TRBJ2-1	CATKKGSGSPHEQFF
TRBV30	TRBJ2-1	CAWSASSYNEQFF
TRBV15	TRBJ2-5	CATSSPPGLWGWETQYF
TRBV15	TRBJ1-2	CATSSEAIYGYTF
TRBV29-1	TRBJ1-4	CSVEFVGSNEKLFF
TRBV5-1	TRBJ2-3	CASSLAGQIADTQYF
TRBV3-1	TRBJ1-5	CASSDGPRQPQHF
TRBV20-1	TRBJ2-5	CSASWRARGETQYF
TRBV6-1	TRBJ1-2	CASSYFRGNYGYTF
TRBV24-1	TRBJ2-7	CATSAGLAGGRYEQYF
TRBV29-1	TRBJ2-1	CSVPRGLAGVSNEQFF
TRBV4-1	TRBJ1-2	CASSQRSSSNYGYTF
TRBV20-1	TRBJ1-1	CSARSPPAVNTEAFF
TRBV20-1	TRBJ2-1	CSAPPGTSSSYNEQFF
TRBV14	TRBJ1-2	CASSQKGGNHGYTF
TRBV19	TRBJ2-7	CASSARWDRRYEQYF
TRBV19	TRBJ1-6	CASTTGTGVNSPLHF
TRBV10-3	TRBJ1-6	CAISGQTYNSPLHF
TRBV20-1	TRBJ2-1	CSASSGRVGGLDEQFF
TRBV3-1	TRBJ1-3	CASSHPTGSGNTIYF
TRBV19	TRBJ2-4	CASSLGTSGMNIQYF
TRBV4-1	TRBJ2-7	CASSQDLLLSYEQYF
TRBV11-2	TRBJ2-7	CASSLAGTGGLEQYF
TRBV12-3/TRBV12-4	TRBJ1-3	CASTPGAAGNTIYF
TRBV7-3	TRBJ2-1	CASSRLNRDDIGSYNEQFF
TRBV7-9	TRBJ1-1	CARQLLNTEAFF
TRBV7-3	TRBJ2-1	CASSLNLGEQFF
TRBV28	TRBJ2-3	CASRPNRDTQYF
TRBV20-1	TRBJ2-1	CSAHSLAGGTYNEQFF
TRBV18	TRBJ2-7	CASSHRGGALSSYEQYF
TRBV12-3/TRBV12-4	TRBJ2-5	CASSFGSSGRLGETQYF
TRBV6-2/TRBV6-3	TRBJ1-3	CASSDTGYSGNTIYF
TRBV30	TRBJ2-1	CAWTKDRVEQFF